One and the same sample provided the 12 T cell receptor beta chains below, sequenced in a study of T cell responses to AZD1222 COVID-19 vaccine. TCRdb's table, derived via immunoSEQ multiplex PCR, lists solely in-frame clones and lacks some. The sample lists under 95,000 clones, roughly 90% occurring once. This sample comprised peripheral blood, obtained 28 days after the second AZD1222 dose. These receptors all stem from an adult who received the AZD1222 COVID-19 vaccine.

This chain uses TRBV15 with TRBJ2-7, with 15 bases aligning to TRBD2. Germline lookup yields CDR1 LNHNV and CDR2 YYDKDF (reference sequence). This CDR3 contains 19 residues. The junction had 9 bases not matched to a gene; V was cut back by 0 bases and J by 3 bases. CDR3 nucleotide sequence: TGTGCCACCAGCAGAGATAGGGACGGGGGACTAGCGGGAGGCTACGAGCAGTACTTC. Translated, it gives CATSRDRDGGLAGGYEQYF.

In nucleotides, the CDR3 is TGTGCCAGCAGTGAATCGGGCAGGATCTACGAGCAGTACTTC. This translates into CASSESGRIYEQYF. The chain uses TRBV6-1 and TRBJ2-7; D ambiguous. V gave up 2 bases and J gave up 3 bases, with 11 bases separating them. The CDR3 length is 14 residues. Germline V gene sequence: CDR1 MNHNS, CDR2 SASEGT.

The chain recombines TRBV2 with TRBJ2-3; 7 nucleotides line up with TRBD1. After removal of 8 bases from V and 0 bases from J, the junction contained 5 bases not matched to a gene. CDR1 is SNHLY and CDR2 is FYNNEI in the germline V gene. The CDR3 has 14 amino acids. This chain's CDR3 is CASGRDSSTDTQYF. The CDR3, as DNA: TGTGCCAGCGGTAGGGACAGCAGCACAGATACGCAGTATTTT.

The chain couples TRBV11-2 to TRBJ1-2; TRBD1 is a possible D gene (5 bases). Germline V gene data show CDR1 as SGHAT and CDR2 as FQNNGV. V was clipped by 3 bases and J by 7 bases, with 12 bases between them. The CDR3 length is 13 residues. The CDR3 here is CASSLSGGLGYTF. The CDR3 DNA reads TGTGCCAGCAGCTTGTCGGGGGGACTTGGCTACACCTTC.

The chain combines TRBV5-1 with TRBJ1-1; 12 positions match TRBD1. This CDR3 spans 15 amino acids. Trimming took 6 bases from V and 0 from J; bases not matched to a gene: 3. Germline V CDR1 and CDR2: SGHRS, YFSETQ. The CDR3 DNA reads as TGCGCCAGCATCGGGACAGGGGGCTTGAACACTGAAGCTTTCTTT. Translation: CASIGTGGLNTEAFF.

This clone was seen just once. The chain combines TRBV30 with TRBJ1-2, with a weak D call TRBD1 (5 bases). CDR1 is GTSNPN, CDR2 SVGIG, per germline (reference sequence). Trimming took off 3 bases at V and 0 bases at J, with 17 bases between the two ends. The CDR3 runs to 16 residues. The CDR3 DNA reads TGTGCCTGGAGATTAACCAGACAGTTAACTAACTATGGCTACACCTTC. The encoded protein is CAWRLTRQLTNYGYTF.

The CDR3 bases are TGTGCCAGCAGCTTCAACTTCGGGCGCGAAGTAAACACTGAAGCTTTCTTT. This sequence encodes CASSFNFGREVNTEAFF. The chain has TRBV7-9 and TRBJ1-1; the D is unclear. Germline lookup yields CDR1 SEHNR and CDR2 FQNEAQ (reference sequence). The V and J ends lost 3 bases and 2 bases respectively, with 19 bases between them. CDR3 length: 17 residues.

The chain couples TRBV2 to TRBJ1-3; 9 bases map to TRBD1. CDR1 SNHLY and CDR2 FYNNEI come from the germline V gene. The CDR3 is 14 amino acids. V was pared by 1 base and J by 7 bases, with 2 bases of the junction left unmatched. For the CDR3, the DNA is TGTGCCAGCAGTGAAGACAGGGGGCCTAACACCATATATTTT. This encodes CASSEDRGPNTIYF.

The chain couples TRBV6-5 to TRBJ2-4, with a weak D call TRBD1 (5 bases). The germline V and J ends were trimmed by 4 bases and 0 bases, with 10 bases remaining between them. This CDR3 has 15 residues. Germline CDR1 reads MNHEY; CDR2 reads SVGAGI. For the CDR3, the DNA is TGTGCCAGCAGTTCCAGGGCCCAAGCCAAAAACATTCAGTACTTC. Translated: CASSSRAQAKNIQYF.

The CDR3 protein is CASSLASNYGYTF. In DNA, the CDR3 is TGTGCCAGCAGTTTAGCCAGCAACTATGGCTACACCTTC. This chain connects TRBV27 to TRBJ1-2, with unresolved D. V dropped 2 bases and J dropped 2 bases, with 6 bases sitting between them. The length of the CDR3 is 13 residues. The V gene's germline CDR1 is MNHEY and CDR2 SMNVEV (reference sequence).

This rearrangement joins TRBV30 to TRBJ2-7, with 8 positions matching TRBD2. The germline V gene encodes CDR1 GTSNPN and CDR2 SVGIG (reference sequence). The trim removed 0 bases at V and 1 base at J, leaving 2 bases unmatched. The CDR3 length is 14 residues. CDR3 sequence: CAWSVAGESYEQYF. The CDR3 DNA reads as TGTGCCTGGAGTGTAGCGGGAGAATCCTACGAGCAGTACTTC.

The V and J genes are TRBV7-2 and TRBJ2-3, with D uncertain. Germline V gene data show CDR1 as SGHTA and CDR2 as FQGNSA. V lost 0 bases, J lost 6 bases, and 4 bases lay in between. CDR3 size: 12 residues. The CDR3 spells CASSLARDTQYF. DNA of the CDR3: TGTGCCAGCAGCTTAGCCCGGGATACGCAGTATTTT.